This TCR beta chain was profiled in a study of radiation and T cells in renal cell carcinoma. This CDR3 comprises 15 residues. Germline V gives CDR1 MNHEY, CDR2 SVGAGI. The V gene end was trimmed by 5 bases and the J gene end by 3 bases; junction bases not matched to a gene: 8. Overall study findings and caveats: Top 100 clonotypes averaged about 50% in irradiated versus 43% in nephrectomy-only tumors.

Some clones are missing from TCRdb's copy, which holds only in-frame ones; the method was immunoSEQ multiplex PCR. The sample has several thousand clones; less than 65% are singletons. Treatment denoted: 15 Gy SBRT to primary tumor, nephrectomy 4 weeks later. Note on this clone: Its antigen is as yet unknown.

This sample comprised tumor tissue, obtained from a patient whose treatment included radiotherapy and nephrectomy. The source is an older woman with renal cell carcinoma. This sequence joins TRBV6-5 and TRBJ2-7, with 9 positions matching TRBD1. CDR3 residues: CASSPGTGIFYEQYF. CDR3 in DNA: TGTGCCAGCAGTCCCGGGACAGGGATATTCTACGAGCAGTACTTC.